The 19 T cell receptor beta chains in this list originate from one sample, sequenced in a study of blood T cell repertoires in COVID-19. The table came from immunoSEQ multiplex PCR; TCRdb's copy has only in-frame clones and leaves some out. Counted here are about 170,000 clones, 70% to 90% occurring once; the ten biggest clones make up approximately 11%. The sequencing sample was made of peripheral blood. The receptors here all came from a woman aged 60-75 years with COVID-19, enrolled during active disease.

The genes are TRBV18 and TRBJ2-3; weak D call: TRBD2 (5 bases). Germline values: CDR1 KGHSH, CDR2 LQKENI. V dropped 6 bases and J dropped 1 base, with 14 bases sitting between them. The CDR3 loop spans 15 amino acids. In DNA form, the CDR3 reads TGTGCCAGCTCTGCCCTAGCTCTGGGCACAGATACGCAGTATTTT. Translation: CASSALALGTDTQYF.

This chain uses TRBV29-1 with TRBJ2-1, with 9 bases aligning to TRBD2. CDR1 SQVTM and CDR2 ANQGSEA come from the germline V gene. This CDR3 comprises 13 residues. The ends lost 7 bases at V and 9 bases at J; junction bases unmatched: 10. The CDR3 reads CSGGVAGASEQFF. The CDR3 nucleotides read TGCAGCGGGGGGGTAGCGGGAGCGAGTGAGCAGTTCTTC.

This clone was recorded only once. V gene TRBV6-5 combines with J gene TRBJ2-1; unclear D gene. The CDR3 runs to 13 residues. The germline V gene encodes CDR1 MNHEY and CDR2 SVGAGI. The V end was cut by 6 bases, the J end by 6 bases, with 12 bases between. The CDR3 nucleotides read TGTGCCAGCAGACCGCGCGGCGGCAATGAGCAGTTCTTC. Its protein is CASRPRGGNEQFF.

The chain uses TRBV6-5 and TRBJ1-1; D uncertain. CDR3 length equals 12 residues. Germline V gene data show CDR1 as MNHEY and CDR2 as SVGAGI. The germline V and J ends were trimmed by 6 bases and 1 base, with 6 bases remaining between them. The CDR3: CASRAGNTEAFF. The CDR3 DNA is TGTGCCAGCAGGGCGGGGAACACTGAAGCTTTCTTT.

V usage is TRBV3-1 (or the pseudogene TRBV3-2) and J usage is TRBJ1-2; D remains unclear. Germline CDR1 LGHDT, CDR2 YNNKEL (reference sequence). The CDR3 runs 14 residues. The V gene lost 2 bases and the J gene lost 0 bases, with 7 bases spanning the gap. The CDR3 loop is CASSQLTPNYGYTF. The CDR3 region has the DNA TGTGCCAGCAGCCAACTTACTCCTAACTATGGCTACACCTTC.

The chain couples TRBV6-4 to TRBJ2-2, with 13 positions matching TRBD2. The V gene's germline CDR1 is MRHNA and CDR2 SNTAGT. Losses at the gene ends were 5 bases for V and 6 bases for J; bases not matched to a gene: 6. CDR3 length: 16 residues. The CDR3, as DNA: TGTGCCAGCAGTCAGATAGGACTAGCGGGAGCCGGGGAGCTGTTTTTT. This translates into CASSQIGLAGAGELFF.

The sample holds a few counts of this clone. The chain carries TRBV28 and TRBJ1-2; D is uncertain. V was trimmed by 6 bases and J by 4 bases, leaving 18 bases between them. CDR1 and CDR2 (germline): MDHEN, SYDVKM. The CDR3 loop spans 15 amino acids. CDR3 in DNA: TGTGCCAGCAGCTTTAGAACCCGATTTTTCTATGGCTACACCTTC. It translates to CASSFRTRFFYGYTF.

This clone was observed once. The DNA of the CDR3 is TGTGCCAGCAGCTTAATGGGTTCGGGGACTGAAGCTTTCTTT. This gives the protein CASSLMGSGTEAFF. The rearrangement links TRBV7-9 to TRBJ1-1, with D hard to call. There are 14 residues in the CDR3. CDR1 is SEHNR, CDR2 FQNEAQ, per germline (reference sequence). Deletions cut 2 bases from V and 5 bases from J, with 12 bases between.

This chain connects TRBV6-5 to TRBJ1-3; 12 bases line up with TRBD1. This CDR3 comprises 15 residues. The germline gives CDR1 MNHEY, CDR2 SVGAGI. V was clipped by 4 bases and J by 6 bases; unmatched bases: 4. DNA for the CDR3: TGTGCCAGCAGTTCCGGGACAGGGGGCGCAAACACCATATATTTT. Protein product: CASSSGTGGANTIYF.

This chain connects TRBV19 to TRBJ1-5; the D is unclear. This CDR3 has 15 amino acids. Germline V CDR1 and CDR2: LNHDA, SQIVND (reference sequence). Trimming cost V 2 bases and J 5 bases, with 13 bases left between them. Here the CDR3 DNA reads TGTGCCAGTAGTATATTGGAGCGCCGCCATCAGCCCCAGCATTTT. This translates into CASSILERRHQPQHF.

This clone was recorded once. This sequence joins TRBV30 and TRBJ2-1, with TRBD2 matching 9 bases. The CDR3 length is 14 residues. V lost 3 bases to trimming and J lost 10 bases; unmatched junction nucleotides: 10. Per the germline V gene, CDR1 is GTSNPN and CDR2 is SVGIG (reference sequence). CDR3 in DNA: TGTGCCTGGAGCCCGCTTAGCGGGAGAGAGGAGCAGTTCTTC. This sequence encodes CAWSPLSGREEQFF.

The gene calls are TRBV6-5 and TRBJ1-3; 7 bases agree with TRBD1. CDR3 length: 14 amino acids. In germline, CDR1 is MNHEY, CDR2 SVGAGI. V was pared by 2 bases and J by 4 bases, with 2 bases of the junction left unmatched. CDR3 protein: CASSYRGLGNTIYF. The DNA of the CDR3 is TGTGCCAGCAGTTACAGGGGGCTAGGAAACACCATATATTTT.

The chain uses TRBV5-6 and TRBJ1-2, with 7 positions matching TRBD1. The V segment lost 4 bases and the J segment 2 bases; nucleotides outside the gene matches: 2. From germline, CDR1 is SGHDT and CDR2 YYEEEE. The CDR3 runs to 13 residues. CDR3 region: CASSPTGNYGYTF. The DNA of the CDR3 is TGTGCCAGCAGCCCGACAGGGAACTATGGCTACACCTTC.

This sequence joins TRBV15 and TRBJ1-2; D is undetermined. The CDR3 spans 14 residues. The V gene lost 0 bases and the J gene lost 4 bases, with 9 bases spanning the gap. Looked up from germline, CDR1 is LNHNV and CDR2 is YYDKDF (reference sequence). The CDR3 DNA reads TGTGCCACCAGCAGAGATCAACAGCTCTATGGCTACACCTTC. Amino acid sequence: CATSRDQQLYGYTF. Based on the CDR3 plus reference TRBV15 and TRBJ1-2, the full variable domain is DAMVIQNPRYQVTQFGKPVTLSCSQTLNHNVMYWYQQKSSQAPKLLFHYYDKDFNNEADTPDNFQSRRPNTSFCFLDIRSPGLGDTAMYLCATSRDQQLYGYTFGSGTRLTVV.

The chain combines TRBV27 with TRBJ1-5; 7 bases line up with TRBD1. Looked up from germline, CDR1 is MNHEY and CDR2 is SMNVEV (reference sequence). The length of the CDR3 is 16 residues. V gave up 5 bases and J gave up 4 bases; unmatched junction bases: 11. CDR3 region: CASSPTGTVSNQPQHF. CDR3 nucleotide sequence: TGTGCCAGCAGTCCTACCGGGACAGTTTCGAATCAGCCCCAGCATTTT.

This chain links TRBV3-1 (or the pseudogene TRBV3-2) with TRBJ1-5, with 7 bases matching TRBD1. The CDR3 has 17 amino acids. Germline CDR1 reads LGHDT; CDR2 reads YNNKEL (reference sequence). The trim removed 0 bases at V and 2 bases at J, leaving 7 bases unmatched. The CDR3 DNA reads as TGTGCCAGCAGCCAAGATAAGGGGGCGGTGTGCAATCAGCCCCAGCATTTT. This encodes CASSQDKGAVCNQPQHF.

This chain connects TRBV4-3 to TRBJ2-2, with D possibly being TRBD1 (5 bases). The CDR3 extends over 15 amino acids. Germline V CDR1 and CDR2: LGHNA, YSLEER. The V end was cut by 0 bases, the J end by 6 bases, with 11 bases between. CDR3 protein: CASSQDLFRAGELFF. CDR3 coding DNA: TGCGCCAGCAGCCAAGATTTGTTCAGGGCCGGGGAGCTGTTTTTT.

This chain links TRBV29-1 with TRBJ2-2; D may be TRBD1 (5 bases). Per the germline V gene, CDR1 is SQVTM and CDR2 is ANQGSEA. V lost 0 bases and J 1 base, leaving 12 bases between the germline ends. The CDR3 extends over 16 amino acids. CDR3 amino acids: CSVEDQDNWNTGELFF. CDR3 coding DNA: TGCAGCGTTGAAGATCAGGACAACTGGAACACCGGGGAGCTGTTTTTT.

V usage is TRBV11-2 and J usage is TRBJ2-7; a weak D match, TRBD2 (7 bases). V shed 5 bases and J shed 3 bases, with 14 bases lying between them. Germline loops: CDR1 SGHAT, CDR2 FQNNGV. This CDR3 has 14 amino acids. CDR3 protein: CASSLEGGRYEQYF. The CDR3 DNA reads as TGTGCCAGCAGCCTTGAGGGGGGGCGCTACGAGCAGTACTTC.